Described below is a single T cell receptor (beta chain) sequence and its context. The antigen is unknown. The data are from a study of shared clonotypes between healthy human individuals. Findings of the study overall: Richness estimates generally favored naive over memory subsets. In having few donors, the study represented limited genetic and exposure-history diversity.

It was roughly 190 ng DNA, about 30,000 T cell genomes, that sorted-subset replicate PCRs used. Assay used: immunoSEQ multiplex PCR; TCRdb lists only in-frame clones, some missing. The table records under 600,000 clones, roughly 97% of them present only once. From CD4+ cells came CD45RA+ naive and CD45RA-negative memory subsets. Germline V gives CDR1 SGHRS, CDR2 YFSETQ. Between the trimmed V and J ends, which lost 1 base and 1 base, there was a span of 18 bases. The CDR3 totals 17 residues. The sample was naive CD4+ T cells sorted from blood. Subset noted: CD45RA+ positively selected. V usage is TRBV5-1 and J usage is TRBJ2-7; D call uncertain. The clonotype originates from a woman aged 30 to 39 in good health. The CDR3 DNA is TGCGCCAGCAGCTTGAATCCTCCCGGCGTCCTATCCTACGAGCAGTACTTC. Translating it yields CASSLNPPGVLSYEQYF. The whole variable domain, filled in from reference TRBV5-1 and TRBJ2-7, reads KAGVTQTPRYLIKTRGQQVTLSCSPISGHRSVSWYQQTPGQGLQFLFEYFSETQRNKGNFPGRFSGRQFSNSRSEMNVSTLELGDSALYLCASSLNPPGVLSYEQYFGPGTRLTVT.